This passage covers 26 T cell receptor beta chains from one sample sequenced in a study of blood T cell repertoires in COVID-19. The assay was immunoSEQ multiplex PCR, and TCRdb's table has in-frame clones only and misses some. The sample lists 100,000 to 150,000 clones; roughly 80% were seen once. Sequenced input: peripheral blood. The receptor set was obtained from a woman over 75 with acute or convalescent COVID-19.

The chain carries TRBV30 and TRBJ2-2; D perhaps matches TRBD1 (5 bases). V lost 0 bases and J lost 4, with 21 bases in between. The CDR3 loop spans 18 amino acids. Per germline, CDR1 GTSNPN and CDR2 SVGIG (reference sequence). CDR3 bases: TGTGCCTGGAGTGTAGCCAGGGCCATAAGGTCGGGCACCGGGGAGCTGTTTTTT. It yields the protein CAWSVARAIRSGTGELFF.

The rearrangement uses TRBV11-2 and TRBJ1-2, with 7 bases lining up with TRBD1. This CDR3 is built from 13 residues. J lost 5 bases, V lost 8 bases, and 8 bases had no gene match. CDR1 and CDR2 from the germline V gene are SGHAT and FQNNGV. CDR3 region: CASRISGGYGYTF. CDR3 bases: TGTGCCAGCCGCATCTCAGGGGGATATGGCTACACCTTC.

The chain has TRBV19 and TRBJ1-5, with TRBD1 matching 9 bases. CDR1 is LNHDA and CDR2 is SQIVND in the germline V gene (reference sequence). The junction had 4 bases not matched to a gene; V was cut back by 6 bases and J by 4 bases. This CDR3 comprises 14 residues. CDR3 protein: CASSRQGVNQPQHF. CDR3 bases: TGTGCCAGTAGCAGACAGGGGGTGAATCAGCCCCAGCATTTT.

The chain employs TRBV2 and TRBJ2-7; D is perhaps TRBD1 (5 bases). Trimming took 3 bases from V and 5 from J, leaving 8 bases between them. Germline V gives CDR1 SNHLY, CDR2 FYNNEI. The CDR3 contains 12 residues. The CDR3 loop reads CASSDQGDEQYF. The CDR3 nucleotides are TGTGCCAGCAGTGACCAGGGCGACGAGCAGTACTTC.

This clone was seen only a few times. The chain has TRBV7-2 and TRBJ1-6; D is perhaps TRBD1 (5 bases). From germline, CDR1 is SGHTA and CDR2 FQGNSA. Trimming took 1 base from V and 7 from J, leaving 11 bases between them. The CDR3 sequence is 15 residues long. In nucleotides, the CDR3 is TGTGCCAGCAGCTTAGTCGGAGGGGACAATTCACCCCTCCACTTT. Translated, it gives CASSLVGGDNSPLHF.

This clone is a singleton in its sample. V is TRBV6-2 or TRBV6-3 and J is TRBJ2-5, with 11 bases aligning to TRBD2. V lost 1 base to trimming and J lost 0 bases; unmatched junction nucleotides: 7. The CDR3 is 18 residues long. Germline V gives CDR1 MNHEY, CDR2 SVGEGT. The CDR3 nucleotides are TGTGCCAGCAGTTACTTTACTAGCGGGGGTTTGTACCAAGAGACCCAGTACTTC. This sequence encodes CASSYFTSGGLYQETQYF.

The sample holds a few counts of this clone. The V call is TRBV5-6, the J call TRBJ1-2; no firm D call. The germline CDR1 and CDR2 sequences are SGHDT and YYEEEE. This CDR3 region has 17 residues. Trimming cost V 3 bases and J 0 bases, with 18 bases left between them. CDR3 DNA: TGTGCCAGCAGCTCTCTGACACCAACCCAAGCTAACTATGGCTACACCTTC. It codes for CASSSLTPTQANYGYTF. Combining the CDR3 with reference TRBV5-6 and TRBJ1-2 gives the whole variable domain DAGVTQSPTHLIKTRGQQVTLRCSPKSGHDTVSWYQQALGQGPQFIFQYYEEEERQRGNFPDRFSGHQFPNYSSELNVNALLLGDSALYLCASSSLTPTQANYGYTFGSGTRLTVV.

J is TRBJ2-4 and V is TRBV12-1; the table gives TRBD1 as D, unverified against the DNA. TRBV12-1 is a pseudogene locus. This CDR3 has 15 amino acids. The CDR3 DNA reads as TGTGCCAGCAGCTTTGATTGGGGGGACAGAAACATTCAGTACTTC. Protein: CASSFDWGDRNIQYF.

This sequence joins TRBV27 and TRBJ1-6; 9 bases line up with TRBD1. Germline V gene lookup returns CDR1 MNHEY and CDR2 SMNVEV (reference sequence). This CDR3 contains 16 residues. The V and J ends lost 7 bases and 7 bases, in that order; junction bases with no gene match: 11. Here the CDR3 DNA reads TGTGCCAGCACCCGGACAGGGGTGGGTTTAAATTCACCCCTCCACTTT. Protein product: CASTRTGVGLNSPLHF.

V is TRBV9 and J is TRBJ2-1; possible D gene TRBD2, 6 bases. Trimming removed 0 bases from V and 0 bases from J, with 7 bases in between. Germline lookup yields CDR1 SGDLS and CDR2 YYNGEE. There are 15 residues in the CDR3. CDR3 DNA: TGTGCCAGCAGCGTAGCGGGGGTCTCCTACAATGAGCAGTTCTTC. Protein sequence: CASSVAGVSYNEQFF.

The V gene is TRBV9, the J gene TRBJ2-1, with 11 bases that match TRBD2. The CDR3 has 16 residues. Germline CDR1 reads SGDLS; CDR2 reads YYNGEE. V lost 3 bases to trimming and J lost 6 bases; unmatched junction nucleotides: 8. Here the CDR3 reads CASSAAGTSGSNEQFF. The CDR3 region has the DNA TGTGCCAGCAGCGCCGCCGGGACTAGCGGCTCCAATGAGCAGTTCTTC. Supplemented by reference TRBV9 and TRBJ2-1, the full variable domain reads DSGVTQTPKHLITATGQRVTLRCSPRSGDLSVYWYQQSLDQGLQFLIQYYNGEERAKGNILERFSAQQFPDLHSELNLSSLELGDSALYFCASSAAGTSGSNEQFFGPGTRLTVL.

A single count supports this clone. The genes are TRBV19 and TRBJ2-1; TRBD2 agrees at 14 bases. CDR3 size: 18 residues. V dropped 6 bases and J dropped 7; count of bases not matched to a gene: 14. Germline CDR1 is LNHDA and CDR2 is SQIVND (reference sequence). DNA of the CDR3: TGTGCCAGTAGCCTGGGACTAGCGGGAGTAGTGGGTACAAATGAGCAGTTCTTC. Translating gives CASSLGLAGVVGTNEQFF.

This sequence joins TRBV9 and TRBJ2-7; 8 positions match TRBD1. The germline V gene encodes CDR1 SGDLS and CDR2 YYNGEE. This CDR3 spans 14 amino acids. V shed 0 bases and J 3 bases; nucleotides not matched to a gene: 2. The CDR3 here is CASSVGGTGYEQYF. The CDR3 region has the DNA TGTGCCAGCAGCGTAGGAGGGACAGGCTACGAGCAGTACTTC.

The chain carries TRBV11-2 and TRBJ2-7; possible D gene TRBD1, 6 bases. This CDR3 has 15 amino acids. Trimming took off 0 bases at V and 3 bases at J, with 12 bases between the two ends. Germline-derived CDR1 and CDR2 are SGHAT and FQNNGV. The CDR3 coding sequence is TGTGCCAGCAGCTTAGAGAGGGGGAGAGTCTACGAGCAGTACTTC. As protein: CASSLERGRVYEQYF.

The J gene is TRBJ2-7, the V gene TRBV9; 7 bases agree with TRBD2. CDR3 size: 15 residues. Trimming cost V 0 bases and J 7 bases; bases outside gene matches: 10. Germline values: CDR1 SGDLS, CDR2 YYNGEE. CDR3 sequence: CASSVGGGPSREQYF. The DNA of the CDR3 is TGTGCCAGCAGCGTAGGGGGAGGGCCCAGCCGGGAGCAGTACTTC.

V usage is TRBV19 and J usage is TRBJ1-2, with 7 positions matching TRBD1. This CDR3 has 14 amino acids. Germline trimming cut 5 bases from V and 8 bases from J; bases unmatched to any gene: 11. The germline CDR1 and CDR2 sequences are LNHDA and SQIVND (reference sequence). CDR3 sequence reads: CASSPRDSLKGYTF. As DNA, the CDR3 is TGTGCCAGTAGTCCCCGGGACAGCCTCAAAGGCTACACCTTC.

This clone was counted between two and nine times. The chain couples TRBV18 to TRBJ1-5; TRBD1 aligns across 7 bases. CDR3 length equals 16 residues. V dropped 4 bases and J dropped 6; count of bases not matched to a gene: 12. Looked up from germline, CDR1 is KGHSH and CDR2 is LQKENI. CDR3 protein: CASSRTDTGAGQPQHF. DNA of the CDR3: TGTGCCAGCTCACGGACCGATACAGGGGCCGGTCAGCCCCAGCATTTT.

V usage is TRBV18 and J usage is TRBJ2-5; 10 nucleotides align to TRBD2. The V and J ends lost 3 bases and 5 bases, in that order; junction bases with no gene match: 6. Germline CDR1 is KGHSH and CDR2 is LQKENI. The CDR3 runs 15 residues. CDR3 sequence: CASSPGAGGPETQYF. The CDR3 region has the DNA TGTGCCAGCTCACCGGGAGCGGGGGGGCCGGAGACCCAGTACTTC.

This chain joins TRBV7-2 and TRBJ2-7, with 8 bases lining up with TRBD2. After removal of 1 base from V and 2 bases from J, the junction contained 7 bases not matched to a gene. The CDR3 extends over 16 amino acids. CDR1 and CDR2 from the germline V gene are SGHTA and FQGNSA. This CDR3 reads CASSLEGGRLPYEQYF. CDR3 nucleotide sequence: TGTGCCAGCAGCTTAGAGGGCGGGAGGCTTCCCTACGAGCAGTACTTC.

The chain carries TRBV9 and TRBJ1-4; possibly TRBD1 for D (6 bases). V was shortened by 2 bases and J by 8 bases, with 16 bases between the two germline ends. Germline CDR1 is SGDLS and CDR2 is YYNGEE. The CDR3 extends over 15 amino acids. The CDR3 DNA reads as TGTGCCAGCAGCGTGAGAGGGGACACGGGGGAAAAACTGTTTTTT. Translated, it gives CASSVRGDTGEKLFF.

This clone showed up just once. The chain has TRBV29-1 and TRBJ1-2; D may be TRBD1 (5 bases). This CDR3 comprises 12 residues. Trimming left V 7 bases short and J 2 bases short, with 11 bases between. Germline CDR1 SQVTM, CDR2 ANQGSEA. This CDR3 reads CSAVRGNYGYTF. The CDR3 bases are TGCAGCGCCGTACGGGGGAACTATGGCTACACCTTC.

V is TRBV11-2 and J is TRBJ2-3; the D is unclear. In germline, CDR1 is SGHAT, CDR2 FQNNGV. CDR3 length: 14 residues. Deletions cut 2 bases from V and 2 bases from J, with 8 bases between. The CDR3 loop reads CASSLTRDTDTQYF. The CDR3 coding sequence is TGTGCCAGCAGCTTAACGCGAGACACAGATACGCAGTATTTT. The entire variable domain, with the rest obtained from reference TRBV11-2 and TRBJ2-3, is as follows: EAGVAQSPRYKIIEKRQSVAFWCNPISGHATLYWYQQILGQGPKLLIQFQNNGVVDDSQLPKDRFSAERLKGVDSTLKIQPAKLEDSAVYLCASSLTRDTDTQYFGPGTRLTVL.

The CDR3 coding sequence is TGCAGCGTTGACAGAAGTGGGGAGGGATCCTATGGCTACACCTTC. Translation: CSVDRSGEGSYGYTF. This chain joins TRBV29-1 and TRBJ1-2; unclear D gene. The CDR3 loop spans 15 amino acids. Germline V gene data show CDR1 as SQVTM and CDR2 as ANQGSEA. V gave up 3 bases and J gave up 4 bases, with 18 bases separating them.

For the CDR3, the DNA is TGTGCCAGTAGAGACCACGGGACCCGGGGGGCCGATGAGCAGTTCTTC. Its translation is CASRDHGTRGADEQFF. The gene calls are TRBV19 and TRBJ2-1; D is perhaps TRBD2 (7 bases). Germline values: CDR1 LNHDA, CDR2 SQIVND (reference sequence). The CDR3 length is 16 residues. Trimming pared 6 bases from V and 8 bases from J, leaving 23 bases between.

This clone was counted a few times. The V gene is TRBV19, the J gene TRBJ1-5; D perhaps matches TRBD1 (5 bases). Germline V gene data show CDR1 as LNHDA and CDR2 as SQIVND (reference sequence). Trimming left V 3 bases short and J 1 base short, with 7 bases between. The CDR3 loop spans 14 amino acids. The CDR3 reads CASSIPGSNQPQHF. The CDR3 DNA reads TGTGCCAGTAGTATCCCAGGGAGCAATCAGCCCCAGCATTTT. Full variable domain (outside the CDR3, taken from reference TRBV19 and TRBJ1-5): DGGITQSPKYLFRKEGQNVTLSCEQNLNHDAMYWYRQDPGQGLRLIYYSQIVNDFQKGDIAEGYSVSREKKESFPLTVTSAQKNPTAFYLCASSIPGSNQPQHFGDGTRLSIL.

This chain links TRBV2 with TRBJ1-5; 7 nucleotides agree with TRBD1. Germline V lookup: CDR1 SNHLY, CDR2 FYNNEI. V was clipped by 7 bases and J by 2 bases; unmatched bases: 8. The CDR3 contains 15 residues. CDR3 bases: TGTGCCAGCAACAGACGACAGGGTGGCAATCAGCCCCAGCATTTT. This sequence encodes CASNRRQGGNQPQHF.